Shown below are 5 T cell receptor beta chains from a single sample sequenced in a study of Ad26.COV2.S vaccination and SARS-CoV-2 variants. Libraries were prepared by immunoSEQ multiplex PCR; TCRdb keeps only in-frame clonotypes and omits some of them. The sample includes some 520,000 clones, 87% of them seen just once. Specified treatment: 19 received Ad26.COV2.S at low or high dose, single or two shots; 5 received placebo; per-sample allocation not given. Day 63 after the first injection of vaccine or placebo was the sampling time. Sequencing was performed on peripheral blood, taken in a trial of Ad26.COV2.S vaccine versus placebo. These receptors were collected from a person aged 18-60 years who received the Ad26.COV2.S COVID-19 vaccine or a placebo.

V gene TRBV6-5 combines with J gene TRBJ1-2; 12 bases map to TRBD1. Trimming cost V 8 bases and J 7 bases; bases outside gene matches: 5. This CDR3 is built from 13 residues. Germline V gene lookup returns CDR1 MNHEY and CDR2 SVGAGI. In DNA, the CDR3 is TGTGCCAGCGGGGACAGGGGGCGGGGTGGCTACACCTTC. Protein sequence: CASGDRGRGGYTF.

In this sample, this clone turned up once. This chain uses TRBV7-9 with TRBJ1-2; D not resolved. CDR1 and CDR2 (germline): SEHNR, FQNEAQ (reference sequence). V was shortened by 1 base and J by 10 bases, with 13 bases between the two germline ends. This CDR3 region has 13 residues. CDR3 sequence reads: CASSLGESGDYTF. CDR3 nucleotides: TGTGCCAGCAGCTTAGGAGAGTCCGGGGACTACACCTTC.

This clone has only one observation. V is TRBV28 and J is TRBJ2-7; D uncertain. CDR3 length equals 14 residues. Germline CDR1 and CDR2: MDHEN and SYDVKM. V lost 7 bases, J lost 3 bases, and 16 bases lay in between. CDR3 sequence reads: CASTPGRVFYEQYF. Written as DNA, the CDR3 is TGTGCCAGCACCCCCGGCAGAGTCTTCTACGAGCAGTACTTC.

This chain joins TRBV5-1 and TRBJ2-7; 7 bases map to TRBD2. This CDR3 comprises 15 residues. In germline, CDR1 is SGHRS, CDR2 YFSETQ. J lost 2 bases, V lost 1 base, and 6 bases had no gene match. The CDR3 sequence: CASSLLGGEAYEQYF. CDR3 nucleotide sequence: TGCGCCAGCAGCTTGCTTGGGGGGGAGGCCTACGAGCAGTACTTC.

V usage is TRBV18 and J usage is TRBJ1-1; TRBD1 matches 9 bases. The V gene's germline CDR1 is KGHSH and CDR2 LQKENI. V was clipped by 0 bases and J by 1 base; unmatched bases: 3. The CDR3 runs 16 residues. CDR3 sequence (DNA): TGTGCCAGCTCACCACCCGGGACAGGGCGGAACACTGAAGCTTTCTTT. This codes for CASSPPGTGRNTEAFF.